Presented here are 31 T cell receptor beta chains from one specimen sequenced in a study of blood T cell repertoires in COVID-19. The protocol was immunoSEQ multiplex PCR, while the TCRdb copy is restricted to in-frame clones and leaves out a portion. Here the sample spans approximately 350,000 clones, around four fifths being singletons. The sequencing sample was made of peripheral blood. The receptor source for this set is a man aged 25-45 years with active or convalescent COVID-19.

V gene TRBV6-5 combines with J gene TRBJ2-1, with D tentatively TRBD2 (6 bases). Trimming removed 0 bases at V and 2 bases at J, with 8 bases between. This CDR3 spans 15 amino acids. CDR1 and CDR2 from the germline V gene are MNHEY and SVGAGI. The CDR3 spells CASSYSSGPYNEQFF. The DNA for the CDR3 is TGTGCCAGCAGTTACTCTAGCGGACCCTACAATGAGCAGTTCTTC.

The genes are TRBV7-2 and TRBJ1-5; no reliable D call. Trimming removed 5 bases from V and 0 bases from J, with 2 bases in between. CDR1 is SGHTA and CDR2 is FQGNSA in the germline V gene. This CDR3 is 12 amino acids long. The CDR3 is CASSRSNQPQHF. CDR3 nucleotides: TGTGCCAGCAGCCGTAGCAATCAGCCCCAGCATTTT.

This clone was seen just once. The CDR3 DNA reads as TGCAGCGTTAAGGGGGCTTTGGGGACTGAAGCTTTCTTT. This sequence encodes CSVKGALGTEAFF. The chain uses TRBV29-1 and TRBJ1-1, with 7 positions matching TRBD1. The CDR3 covers 13 residues. Germline V lookup: CDR1 SQVTM, CDR2 ANQGSEA. V shed 5 bases and J 5 bases; nucleotides not matched to a gene: 8.

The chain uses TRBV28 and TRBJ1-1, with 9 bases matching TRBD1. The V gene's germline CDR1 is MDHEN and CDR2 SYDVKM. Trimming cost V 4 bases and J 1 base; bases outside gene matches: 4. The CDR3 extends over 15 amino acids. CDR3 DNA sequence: TGTGCCAGCAGTTACTGGACAGGGGCGAACACTGAAGCTTTCTTT. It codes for CASSYWTGANTEAFF.

The CDR3 DNA is TGCGCCAGCAGCCAAGAGCTAGGGGGCGATGAAAAACTGTTTTTT. This translates into CASSQELGGDEKLFF. The chain has TRBV4-3 and TRBJ1-4, with 7 bases lining up with TRBD1. CDR1 is LGHNA and CDR2 is YSLEER in the germline V gene. After removal of 0 bases from V and 6 bases from J, the junction contained 4 bases not matched to a gene. This CDR3 is built from 15 residues.

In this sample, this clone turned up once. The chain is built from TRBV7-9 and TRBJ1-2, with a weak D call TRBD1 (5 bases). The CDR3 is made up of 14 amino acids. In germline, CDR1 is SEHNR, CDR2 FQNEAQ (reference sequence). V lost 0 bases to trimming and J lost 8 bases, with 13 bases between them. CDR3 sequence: CASSLAPRVDGYTF. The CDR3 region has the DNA TGTGCCAGCAGCTTAGCCCCCAGGGTTGACGGCTACACCTTC. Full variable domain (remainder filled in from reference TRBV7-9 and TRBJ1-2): DTGVSQNPRHKITKRGQNVTFRCDPISEHNRLYWYRQTLGQGPEFLTYFQNEAQLEKSRLLSDRFSAERPKGSFSTLEIQRTEQGDSAMYLCASSLAPRVDGYTFGSGTRLTVV.

DNA for the CDR3: TGCGCCAGCAGCCAAACCGGTCCACAGACCGGCTACACCTTC. As protein: CASSQTGPQTGYTF. This chain joins TRBV4-1 and TRBJ1-2; D is uncertain. This CDR3 region has 14 residues. V lost 2 bases and J 8 bases, leaving 15 bases between the germline ends. Per the germline V gene, CDR1 is MGHRA and CDR2 is YSYEKL.

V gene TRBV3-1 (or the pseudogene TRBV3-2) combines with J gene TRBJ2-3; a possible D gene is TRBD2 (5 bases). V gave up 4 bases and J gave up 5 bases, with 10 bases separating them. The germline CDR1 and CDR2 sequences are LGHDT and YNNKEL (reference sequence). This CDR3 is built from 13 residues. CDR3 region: CASSPEGVDTQYF. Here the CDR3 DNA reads TGTGCCAGCAGCCCCGAGGGAGTAGATACGCAGTATTTT.

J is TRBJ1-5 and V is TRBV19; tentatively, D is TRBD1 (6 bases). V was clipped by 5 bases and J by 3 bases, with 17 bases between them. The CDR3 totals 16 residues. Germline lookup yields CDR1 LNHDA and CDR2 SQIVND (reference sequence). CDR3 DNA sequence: TGTGCCAGTAGTTTCCAAACCGGGACACTCAATCAGCCCCAGCATTTT. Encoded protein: CASSFQTGTLNQPQHF.

This chain's CDR3 is CAWGRVGDSATNEKLFF. In nucleotides, the CDR3 is TGTGCCTGGGGGAGGGTCGGGGACTCTGCAACTAATGAAAAACTGTTTTTT. The genes are TRBV30 and TRBJ1-4, with D possibly matching TRBD1 (5 bases). Trimming left V 5 bases short and J 0 bases short, with 19 bases between. The CDR3 spans 17 residues. The germline CDR1 and CDR2 sequences are GTSNPN and SVGIG (reference sequence).

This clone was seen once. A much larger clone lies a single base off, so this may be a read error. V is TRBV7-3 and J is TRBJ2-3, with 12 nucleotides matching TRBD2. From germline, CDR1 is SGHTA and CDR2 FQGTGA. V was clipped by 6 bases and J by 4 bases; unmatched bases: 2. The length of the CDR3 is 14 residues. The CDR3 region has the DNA TGTGCCAGCAGTCCTAGCGGGGGGGCAGATACGCAGTATTTT. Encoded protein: CASSPSGGADTQYF.

The CDR3 protein is CASRQGKNTEAFF. DNA for the CDR3: TGTGCCAGCAGACAGGGGAAAAACACTGAAGCTTTCTTT. The chain combines TRBV7-8 with TRBJ1-1; TRBD1 agrees at 7 bases. This CDR3 is 13 amino acids long. Looked up from germline, CDR1 is SGHVS and CDR2 is FQNEAQ. V shed 6 bases, J shed 2 bases, and the junction held 3 bases outside the gene matches.

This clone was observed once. CDR3 amino acids: CAWFPGGGDTQYF. The DNA of the CDR3 is TGTGCCTGGTTTCCAGGGGGCGGAGATACGCAGTATTTT. This chain links TRBV30 with TRBJ2-3; 8 bases align to TRBD1. V was pared by 5 bases and J by 5 bases, with 6 bases of the junction left unmatched. The CDR3 has 13 residues. Per germline, CDR1 GTSNPN and CDR2 SVGIG (reference sequence).

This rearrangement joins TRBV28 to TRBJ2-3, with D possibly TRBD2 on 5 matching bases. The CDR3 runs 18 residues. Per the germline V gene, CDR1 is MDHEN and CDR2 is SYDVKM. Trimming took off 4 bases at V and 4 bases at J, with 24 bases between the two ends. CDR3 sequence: CASSSKLTGLPRADTQYF. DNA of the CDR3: TGTGCCAGCAGTTCCAAACTCACTGGACTTCCCCGAGCAGATACGCAGTATTTT.

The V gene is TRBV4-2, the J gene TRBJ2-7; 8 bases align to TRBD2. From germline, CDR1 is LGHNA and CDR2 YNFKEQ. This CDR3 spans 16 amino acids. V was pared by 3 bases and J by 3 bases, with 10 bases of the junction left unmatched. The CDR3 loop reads CASSQRLAGSLYEQYF. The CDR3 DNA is TGTGCCAGCAGCCAGAGGCTAGCGGGCTCCCTCTACGAGCAGTACTTC.

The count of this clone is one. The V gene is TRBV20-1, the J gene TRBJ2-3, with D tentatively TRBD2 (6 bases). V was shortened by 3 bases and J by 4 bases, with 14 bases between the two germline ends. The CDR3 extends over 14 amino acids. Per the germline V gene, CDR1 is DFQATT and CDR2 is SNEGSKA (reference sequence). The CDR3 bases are TGCAGTGCTAGTTCAGGGTCGGGGGCAGATACGCAGTATTTT. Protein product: CSASSGSGADTQYF.

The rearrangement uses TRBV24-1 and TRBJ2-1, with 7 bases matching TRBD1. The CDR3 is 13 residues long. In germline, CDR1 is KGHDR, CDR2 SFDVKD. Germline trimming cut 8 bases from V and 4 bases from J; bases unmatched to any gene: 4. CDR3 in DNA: TGTGCCACCATCGGGACAGATTACAATGAGCAGTTCTTC. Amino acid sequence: CATIGTDYNEQFF.

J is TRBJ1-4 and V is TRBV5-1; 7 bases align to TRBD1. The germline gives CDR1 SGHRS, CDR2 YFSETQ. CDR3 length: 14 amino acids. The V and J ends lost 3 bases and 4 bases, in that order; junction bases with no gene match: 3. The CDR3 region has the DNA TGCGCCAGCAGCTCGGGACAGCTTAATGAAAAACTGTTTTTT. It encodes CASSSGQLNEKLFF.

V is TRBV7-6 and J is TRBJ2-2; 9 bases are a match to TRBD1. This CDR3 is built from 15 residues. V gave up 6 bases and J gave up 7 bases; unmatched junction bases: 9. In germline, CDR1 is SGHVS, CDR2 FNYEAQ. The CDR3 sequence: CASSNLGQGIGELFF. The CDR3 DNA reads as TGTGCCAGCAGTAACTTGGGACAGGGTATCGGGGAGCTGTTTTTT. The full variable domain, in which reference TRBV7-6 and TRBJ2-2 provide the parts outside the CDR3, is GAGVSQSPRYKVTKRGQDVALRCDPISGHVSLYWYRQALGQGPEFLTYFNYEAQQDKSGLPNDRFSAERPEGSISTLTIQRTEQRDSAMYRCASSNLGQGIGELFFGEGSRLTVL.

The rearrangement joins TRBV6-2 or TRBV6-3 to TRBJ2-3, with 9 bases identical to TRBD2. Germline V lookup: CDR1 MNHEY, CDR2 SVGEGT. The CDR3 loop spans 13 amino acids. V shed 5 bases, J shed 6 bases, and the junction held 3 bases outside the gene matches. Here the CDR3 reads CASSPGLADTQYF. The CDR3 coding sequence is TGTGCCAGCAGTCCGGGACTAGCCGATACGCAGTATTTT.

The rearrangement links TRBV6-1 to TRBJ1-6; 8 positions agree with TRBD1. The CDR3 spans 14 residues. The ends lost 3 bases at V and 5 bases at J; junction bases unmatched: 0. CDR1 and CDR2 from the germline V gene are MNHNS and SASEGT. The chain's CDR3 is CASSETGDNSPLHF. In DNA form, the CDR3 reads TGTGCCAGCAGTGAGACAGGGGATAATTCACCCCTCCACTTT.

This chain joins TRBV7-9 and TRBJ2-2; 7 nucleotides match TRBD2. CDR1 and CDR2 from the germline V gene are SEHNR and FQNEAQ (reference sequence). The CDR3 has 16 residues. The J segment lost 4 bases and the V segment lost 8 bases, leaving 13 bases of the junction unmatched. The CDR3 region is CASARVGGTLTGELFF. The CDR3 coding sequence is TGTGCCAGCGCTCGAGTCGGGGGGACTCTCACCGGGGAGCTGTTTTTT.

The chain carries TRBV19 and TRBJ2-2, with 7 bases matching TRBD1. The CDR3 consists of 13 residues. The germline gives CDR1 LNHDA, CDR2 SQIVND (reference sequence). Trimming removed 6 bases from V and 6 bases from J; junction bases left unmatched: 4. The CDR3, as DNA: TGTGCCAGTAGCGGCAGGGGGTCCGGGGAGCTGTTTTTT. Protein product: CASSGRGSGELFF. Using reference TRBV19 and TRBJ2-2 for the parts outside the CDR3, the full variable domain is DGGITQSPKYLFRKEGQNVTLSCEQNLNHDAMYWYRQDPGQGLRLIYYSQIVNDFQKGDIAEGYSVSREKKESFPLTVTSAQKNPTAFYLCASSGRGSGELFFGEGSRLTVL.

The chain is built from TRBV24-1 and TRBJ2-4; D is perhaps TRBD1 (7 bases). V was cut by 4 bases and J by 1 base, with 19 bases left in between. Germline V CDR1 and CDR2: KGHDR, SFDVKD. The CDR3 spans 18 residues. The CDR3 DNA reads TGTGCCACCAGTGAGGGACGACAGGGAGGTACGGCCAAAAACATTCAGTACTTC. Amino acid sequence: CATSEGRQGGTAKNIQYF.

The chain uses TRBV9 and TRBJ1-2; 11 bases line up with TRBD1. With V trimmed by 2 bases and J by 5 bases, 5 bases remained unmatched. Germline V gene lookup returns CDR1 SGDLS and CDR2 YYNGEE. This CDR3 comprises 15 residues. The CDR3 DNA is TGTGCCAGCAGCGTCGAGGGGACAGGGGGGTATGGCTACACCTTC. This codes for CASSVEGTGGYGYTF. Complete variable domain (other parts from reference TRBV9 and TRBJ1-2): DSGVTQTPKHLITATGQRVTLRCSPRSGDLSVYWYQQSLDQGLQFLIQYYNGEERAKGNILERFSAQQFPDLHSELNLSSLELGDSALYFCASSVEGTGGYGYTFGSGTRLTVV.

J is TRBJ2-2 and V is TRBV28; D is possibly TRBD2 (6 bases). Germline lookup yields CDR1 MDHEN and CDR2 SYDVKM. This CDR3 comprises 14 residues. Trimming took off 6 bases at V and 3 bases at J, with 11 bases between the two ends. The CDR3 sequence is CASRTGGYTGELFF. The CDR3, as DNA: TGTGCCAGCAGGACCGGAGGGTACACCGGGGAGCTGTTTTTT. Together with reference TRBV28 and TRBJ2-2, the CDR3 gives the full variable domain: DVKVTQSSRYLVKRTGEKVFLECVQDMDHENMFWYRQDPGLGLRLIYFSYDVKMKEKGDIPEGYSVSREKKERFSLILESASTNQTSMYLCASRTGGYTGELFFGEGSRLTVL.

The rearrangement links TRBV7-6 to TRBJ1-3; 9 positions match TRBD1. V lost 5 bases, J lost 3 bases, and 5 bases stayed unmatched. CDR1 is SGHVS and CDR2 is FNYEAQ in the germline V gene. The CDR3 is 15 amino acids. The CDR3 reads CASSKGQGGGNTIYF. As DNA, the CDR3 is TGTGCCAGCAGCAAGGGACAGGGTGGTGGAAACACCATATATTTT.

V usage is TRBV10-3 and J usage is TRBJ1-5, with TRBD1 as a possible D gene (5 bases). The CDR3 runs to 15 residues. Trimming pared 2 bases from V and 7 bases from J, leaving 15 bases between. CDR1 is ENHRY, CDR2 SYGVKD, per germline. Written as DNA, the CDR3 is TGTGCCATCAGTGAGAAGGGGTTTGAGGAACAGCCCCAGCATTTT. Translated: CAISEKGFEEQPQHF.

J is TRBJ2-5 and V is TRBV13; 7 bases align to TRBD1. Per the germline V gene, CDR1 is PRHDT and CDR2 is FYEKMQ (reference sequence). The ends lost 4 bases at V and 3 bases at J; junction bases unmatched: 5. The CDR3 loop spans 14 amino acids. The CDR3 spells CASSSTDREETQYF. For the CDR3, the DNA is TGTGCCAGCAGCTCGACTGACAGGGAAGAGACCCAGTACTTC.

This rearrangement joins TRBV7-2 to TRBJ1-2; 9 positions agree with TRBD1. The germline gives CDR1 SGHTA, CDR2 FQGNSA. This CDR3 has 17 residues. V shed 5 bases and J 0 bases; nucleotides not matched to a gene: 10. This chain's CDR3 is CASSARGQGTANYGYTF. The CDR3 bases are TGTGCCAGCAGCGCCCGGGGACAGGGTACGGCTAACTATGGCTACACCTTC.

As DNA, the CDR3 is TGTGCCAGTAGTATAGATGGGGCGTCCATCGGCTACACCTTC. It translates to CASSIDGASIGYTF. The gene calls are TRBV19 and TRBJ1-2, with a tentative D call TRBD1 (5 bases). The CDR3 loop spans 14 amino acids. CDR1 is LNHDA, CDR2 SQIVND, per germline (reference sequence). Trimming left V 0 bases short and J 8 bases short, with 13 bases between.